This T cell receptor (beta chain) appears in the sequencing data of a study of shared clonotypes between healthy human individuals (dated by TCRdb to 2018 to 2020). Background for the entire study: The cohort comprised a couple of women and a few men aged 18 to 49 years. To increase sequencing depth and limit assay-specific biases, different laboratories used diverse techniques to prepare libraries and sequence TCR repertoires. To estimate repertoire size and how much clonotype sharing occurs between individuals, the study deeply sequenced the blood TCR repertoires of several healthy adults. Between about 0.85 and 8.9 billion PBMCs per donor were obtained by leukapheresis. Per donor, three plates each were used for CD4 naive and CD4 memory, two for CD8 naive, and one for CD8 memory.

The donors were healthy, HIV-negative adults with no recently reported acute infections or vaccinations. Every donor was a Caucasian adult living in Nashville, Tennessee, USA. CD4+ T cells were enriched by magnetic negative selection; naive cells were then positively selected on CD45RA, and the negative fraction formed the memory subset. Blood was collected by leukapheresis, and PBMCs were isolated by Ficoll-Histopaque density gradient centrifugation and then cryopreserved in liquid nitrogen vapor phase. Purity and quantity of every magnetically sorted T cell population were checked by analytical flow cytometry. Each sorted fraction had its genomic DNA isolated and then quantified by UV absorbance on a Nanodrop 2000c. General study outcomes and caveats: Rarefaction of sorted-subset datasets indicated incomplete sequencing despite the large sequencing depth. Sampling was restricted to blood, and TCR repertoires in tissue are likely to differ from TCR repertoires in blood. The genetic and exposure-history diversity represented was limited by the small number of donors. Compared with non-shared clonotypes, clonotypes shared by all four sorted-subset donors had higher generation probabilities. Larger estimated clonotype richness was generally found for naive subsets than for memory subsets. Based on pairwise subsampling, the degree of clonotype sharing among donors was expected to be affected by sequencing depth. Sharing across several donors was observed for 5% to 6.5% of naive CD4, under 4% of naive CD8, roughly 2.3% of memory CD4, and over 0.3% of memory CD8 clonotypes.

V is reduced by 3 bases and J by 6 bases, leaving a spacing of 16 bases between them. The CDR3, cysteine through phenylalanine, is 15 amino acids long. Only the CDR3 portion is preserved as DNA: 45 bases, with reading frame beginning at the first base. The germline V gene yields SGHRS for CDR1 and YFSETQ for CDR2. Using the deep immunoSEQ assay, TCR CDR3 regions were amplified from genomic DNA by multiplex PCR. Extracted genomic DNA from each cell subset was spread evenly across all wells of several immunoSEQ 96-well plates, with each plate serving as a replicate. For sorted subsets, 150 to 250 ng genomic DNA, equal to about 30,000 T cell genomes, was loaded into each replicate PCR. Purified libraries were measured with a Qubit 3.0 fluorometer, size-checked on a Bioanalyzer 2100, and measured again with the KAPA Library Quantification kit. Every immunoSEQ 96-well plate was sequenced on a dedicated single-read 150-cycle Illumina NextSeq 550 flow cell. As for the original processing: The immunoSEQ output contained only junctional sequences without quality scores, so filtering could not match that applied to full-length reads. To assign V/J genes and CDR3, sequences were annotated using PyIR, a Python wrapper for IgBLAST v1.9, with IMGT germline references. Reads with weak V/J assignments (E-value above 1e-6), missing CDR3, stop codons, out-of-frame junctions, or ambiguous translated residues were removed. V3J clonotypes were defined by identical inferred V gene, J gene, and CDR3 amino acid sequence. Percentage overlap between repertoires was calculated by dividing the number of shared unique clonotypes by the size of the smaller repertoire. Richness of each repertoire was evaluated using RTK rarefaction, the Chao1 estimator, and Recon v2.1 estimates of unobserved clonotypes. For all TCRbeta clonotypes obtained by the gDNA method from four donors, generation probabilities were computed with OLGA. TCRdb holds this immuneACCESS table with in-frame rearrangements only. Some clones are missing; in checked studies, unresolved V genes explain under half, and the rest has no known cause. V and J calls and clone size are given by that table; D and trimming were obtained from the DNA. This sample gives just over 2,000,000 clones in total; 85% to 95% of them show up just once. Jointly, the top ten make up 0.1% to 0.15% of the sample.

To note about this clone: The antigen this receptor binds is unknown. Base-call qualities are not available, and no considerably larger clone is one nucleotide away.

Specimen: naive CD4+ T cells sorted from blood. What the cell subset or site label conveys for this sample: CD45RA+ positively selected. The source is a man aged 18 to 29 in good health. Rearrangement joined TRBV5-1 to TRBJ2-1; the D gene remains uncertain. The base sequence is TGCGCCAGCAGCTCAATCCCAACATTTAGCAATGAGCAGTTCTTC. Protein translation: CASSSIPTFSNEQFF.